Included here is one TCR beta chain sequence, with context. Antigen unknown. The sample is drawn from a study of CD4 T cells in relation to SARS-CoV-2 and coronaviruses. Looking at the study overall: PBMCs were cultured with antigen for about eleven days before TCR beta sequencing.

Data came from immunoSEQ multiplex PCR; TCRdb stores just in-frame clones and leaves some out. The sample carries about 23,000 clones, around 80% recorded once. Before the COVID-19 pandemic, during about 2010-2019, CD4+ T cells were taken from unexposed donors. After around nine days of culture, CD4+ T cells were isolated. Cells permitting, SARS-CoV-2 S/N and four cold-coronavirus spikes were tested on unexposed-donor CD4+ T cells. The CDR3 sequence is 15 residues long. The germline gives CDR1 LGHNA, CDR2 YSLEER. V lost 4 bases to trimming and J lost 0 bases, with 9 bases between them. The chain carries TRBV4-3 and TRBJ1-4; no definite D call. The clonotype was recovered from a human donor in good health. Material: CD4+ T cells from PBMCs, cultured in vitro. The chain's CDR3 is CASSRIGATNEKLFF. DNA for the CDR3: TGCGCCAGCAGCCGGATCGGTGCAACTAATGAAAAACTGTTTTTT.